The entry that follows covers one T cell receptor beta chain sequence. The target antigen is unknown. The data originate from a study of radiotherapy plus CTLA-4 blockade in lung cancer. Turning to the study itself: There were objective responses in roughly 17% of patients, and more than 30% had disease control. Overall study findings and caveats: Reports identified early blood T cell clone dynamics, with interferon-beta, as the best response predictor.

Sequencing was performed with immunoSEQ multiplex PCR; in TCRdb, only in-frame clones are kept and a portion is missing. The top ten hold less than 2.5% of the sample, which has more than 80,000 clones, more than 75% seen once. Trimming removed 7 bases from V and 11 bases from J; junction bases left unmatched: 10. The CDR3 sequence is 14 residues long. The germline gives CDR1 SGHRS, CDR2 YFSETQ. People whose metastatic non-small-cell lung cancer was chemo-refractory got focal radiation along with CTLA-4 blockade by ipilimumab. The material was peripheral blood, obtained from a patient treated with radiotherapy plus ipilimumab. The origin of this receptor is a human donor with non-small cell lung cancer that progressed on radiotherapy plus ipilimumab. Some clones in this sample may be carry-over from other donors' samples. The rearrangement joins TRBV5-1 to TRBJ1-6; 9 nucleotides agree with TRBD1. DNA for the CDR3: TGCGCCAGCGGCCCGGGGACAGGGATGGCACCCCTCCACTTT. This encodes CASGPGTGMAPLHF.